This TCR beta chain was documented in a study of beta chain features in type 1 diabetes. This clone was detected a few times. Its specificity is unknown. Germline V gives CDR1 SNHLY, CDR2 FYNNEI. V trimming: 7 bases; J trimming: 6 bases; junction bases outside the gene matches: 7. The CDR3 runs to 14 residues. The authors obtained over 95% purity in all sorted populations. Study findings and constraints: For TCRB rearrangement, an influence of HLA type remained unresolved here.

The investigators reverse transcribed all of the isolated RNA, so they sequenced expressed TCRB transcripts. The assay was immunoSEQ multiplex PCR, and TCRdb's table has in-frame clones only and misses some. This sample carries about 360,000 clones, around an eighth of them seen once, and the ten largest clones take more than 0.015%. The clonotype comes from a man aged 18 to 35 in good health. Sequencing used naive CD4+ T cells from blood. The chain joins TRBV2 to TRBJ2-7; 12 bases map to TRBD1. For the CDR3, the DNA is TGTGCCAGCAACCCGGGACAGGGGGCGTCCGAGCAGTACTTC. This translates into CASNPGQGASEQYF.